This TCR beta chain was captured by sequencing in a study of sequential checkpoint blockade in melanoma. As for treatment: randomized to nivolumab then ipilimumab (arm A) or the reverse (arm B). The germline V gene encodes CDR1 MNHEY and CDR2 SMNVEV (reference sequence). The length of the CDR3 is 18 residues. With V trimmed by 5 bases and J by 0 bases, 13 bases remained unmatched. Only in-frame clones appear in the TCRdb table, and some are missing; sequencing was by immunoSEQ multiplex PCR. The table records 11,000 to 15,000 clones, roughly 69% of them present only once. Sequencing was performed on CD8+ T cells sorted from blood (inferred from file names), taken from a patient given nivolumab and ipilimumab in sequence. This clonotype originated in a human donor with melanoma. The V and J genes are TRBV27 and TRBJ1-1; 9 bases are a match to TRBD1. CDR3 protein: CASSPPLTGGGLNTEAFF. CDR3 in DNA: TGTGCCAGCAGTCCACCACTGACAGGGGGGGGACTGAACACTGAAGCTTTCTTT.